The rows below give T cell receptor beta chains drawn from one sample of a study of Graves' ophthalmopathy and Graves' hyperthyroidism. MiXCR, run by TCRdb on the multiplex PCR reads, gives a single entry per CDR3 protein. The data contain approximately 210,000 distinct CDR3 sequences, 20% to 25% of them seen just once; the ten biggest clones take up roughly 44%. Sequencing used peripheral blood. The receptors originated from a woman between 45 and 65 years old with Graves' ophthalmopathy. CDR3s leave out the opening cysteine and the closing phenylalanine or tryptophan. The D gene is left open where the match is weak.

-	TRBV6-5	TRBJ1-2	ASRSTMTSYGYT
TRBD2	TRBV6-1	TRBJ2-2	ASSPGSSGTGELF
TRBD2	TRBV19	TRBJ2-2	ASRGTSGTGELF
TRBD1	TRBV7-3	TRBJ2-7	ASSLMPLAGTANYEQY
-	TRBV6-1	TRBJ2-6	ASTTERTSGANVLT
-	TRBV12-3/TRBV12-4	TRBJ2-7	ASSLGGPYEQY
-	TRBV12-3/TRBV12-4	TRBJ2-7	ASTRGLAYEQY
-	TRBV20-1	TRBJ2-7	SARDQTYEQY
-	TRBV11-2	TRBJ2-7	ASSFWGSYEQY
TRBD1	TRBV11-2	TRBJ2-5	ASSLGTGSQETQY
-	TRBV24-1	TRBJ2-2	ATSDLRSTGELF
TRBD1	TRBV12-3/TRBV12-4	TRBJ2-2	ASSFGTGGVVGELF
-	TRBV5-1	TRBJ1-2	ASSGNTLGYT
TRBD2	TRBV11-2	TRBJ2-6	ASSLGVSGRAGANVLT
-	TRBV20-1	TRBJ1-6	SARSPNSPLH
TRBD1	TRBV6-1	TRBJ2-7	ASSRRQGLDEQY
-	TRBV20-1	TRBJ1-2	SAYFPGTAGYGYT
-	TRBV6-1	TRBJ1-6	ASTTGGNWNSPLH
-	TRBV11-2	TRBJ2-7	ASSLVGGSSYEQY
-	TRBV29-1	TRBJ1-6	SVASTAGESPLH
-	TRBV19	TRBJ1-1	ASSRDSPSEAF
-	TRBV6-1	TRBJ1-1	ASSESRWTGTEAF
-	TRBV25-1	TRBJ2-7	ASSRRPSGYSSYEQY
TRBD2	TRBV11-1	TRBJ2-5	ASSSPRLAGVQETQY
-	TRBV19	TRBJ2-2	ASSIMGGDTGELF
TRBD2	TRBV7-8	TRBJ2-7	ASSQQRGNIYEQY
-	TRBV28	TRBJ1-6	ASSSQAGLNSPLH
-	TRBV6-1	TRBJ1-5	ASSDLGGSNQPQH
TRBD2	TRBV13	TRBJ2-7	ASSLDAGAQPYEQY
-	TRBV28	TRBJ1-1	ASSPNLWLAF
TRBD1	TRBV4-1	TRBJ1-5	ASSQGGQEGQPQH
-	TRBV27	TRBJ2-7	ASSLSGDLGEQY
-	TRBV6-5	TRBJ2-7	ASNSRSSYEQY
TRBD1	TRBV6-4	TRBJ1-5	ASSEGDRARGQPQH
TRBD2	TRBV10-3	TRBJ2-5	AISERLGLAGGETQY
-	TRBV20-1	TRBJ1-1	SSTRDSMNTEAF
-	TRBV2	TRBJ2-7	ASSEVGGRVEQY
-	TRBV10-3	TRBJ1-2	ATKGESDYGYT
-	TRBV7-3	TRBJ1-1	ASSLNGATEAF
TRBD1	TRBV2	TRBJ2-5	ASRDRSGSQTQY
-	TRBV27	TRBJ2-5	ASSLQKGETQY
-	TRBV12-3/TRBV12-4	TRBJ1-1	ASTRTGGSNTEAF